The 9 T cell receptor beta chains given below trace back to one sample, sequenced in a study of T cell repertoires in cytomegalovirus infection. The antigens of these receptors remain unknown. TCRdb analysed the reads with MiXCR anew, one entry per CDR3 protein. The table records some 800,000 distinct CDR3 sequences, almost 30% of them present only once. The material sequenced was cultured CD8+ T cells from PBMCs, taken from culture after CMV antigen stimulation. These receptors were taken from a human donor in good health (CMV status not recorded). Some clones in this sample may be carry-over from other donors' samples.

The CDR3 DNA reads as TGTGCCACCAGCAGAGATCGGGGGGGCGGGGACATTCAGTACTTC. This translates into CATSRDRGGGDIQYF. The V call is TRBV15, the J call TRBJ2-4; 8 bases align to TRBD2. The CDR3 contains 15 residues. The germline gives CDR1 LNHNV, CDR2 YYDKDF (reference sequence). The junction had 6 bases not matched to a gene; V was cut back by 0 bases and J by 8 bases.

This clonotype was seen at least ten times. The chain joins TRBV7-9 to TRBJ1-1, with 8 bases identical to TRBD1. The CDR3 extends over 15 amino acids. The trim removed 5 bases at V and 4 bases at J, leaving 9 bases unmatched. The germline CDR1 and CDR2 sequences are SEHNR and FQNEAQ (reference sequence). This CDR3 reads CASSPDRARITEAFF. In nucleotides, the CDR3 is TGTGCCAGCAGCCCGGACAGGGCAAGAATCACTGAAGCTTTCTTT.

The chain combines TRBV5-6 with TRBJ2-6; D is ambiguous. The germline CDR1 and CDR2 sequences are SGHDT and YYEEEE. Trimming took 5 bases from V and 0 from J, leaving 12 bases between them. The CDR3 sequence is 16 residues long. CDR3 DNA: TGTGCCAGCAGTTTTGGACGGTACTCTGGGGCCAACGTCCTGACTTTC. Encoded protein: CASSFGRYSGANVLTF.

This chain uses TRBV6-2 or TRBV6-3 with TRBJ2-5; weak D call: TRBD2 (6 bases). Germline V gives CDR1 MNHEY, CDR2 SVGEGT. V lost 2 bases and J lost 5, with 21 bases in between. The CDR3 runs to 17 residues. The CDR3 DNA reads as TGTGCCAGCAGTTACGAGGCGGGGACCCCTATTAAGGAGACCCAGTACTTC. This encodes CASSYEAGTPIKETQYF.

The rearrangement uses TRBV6-6 and TRBJ1-1, with a weak D call TRBD1 (5 bases). Germline CDR1 reads MNHNY; CDR2 reads SVGAGI (reference sequence). The CDR3 spans 13 residues. With 5 bases removed from V and 5 bases from J, the gap between germline ends came to 12 bases. In DNA, the CDR3 is TGTGCCAGCAGTCCAACAGAGGGGACTGAAGCTTTCTTT. It translates to CASSPTEGTEAFF.

The rearrangement links TRBV5-3 to TRBJ1-2; possible D gene TRBD1, 5 bases. TRBV5-3 has ORF status, its function being uncertain. There are 15 residues in the CDR3. V was pared by 8 bases and J by 5 bases, with 22 bases between. The CDR3 sequence is CASSPTSRANYGYTF. CDR3 DNA: TGTGCCAGCAGCCCAACGAGCAGGGCGAATTATGGCTACACCTTC.

A few counts support this clonotype. The chain is built from TRBV7-6 and TRBJ1-1; D is possibly TRBD1 (6 bases). Per the germline V gene, CDR1 is SGHVS and CDR2 is FNYEAQ. Trimming stripped 2 bases from V and 5 bases from J, with 18 bases between. The CDR3 length is 16 residues. The CDR3 nucleotides are TGTGCCAGCAGCTTATGGACGGGGGCTGAGGGGACTGAAGCTTTCTTT. This encodes CASSLWTGAEGTEAFF. The whole variable domain, remainder taken from reference TRBV7-6 and TRBJ1-1, is GAGVSQSPRYKVTKRGQDVALRCDPISGHVSLYWYRQALGQGPEFLTYFNYEAQQDKSGLPNDRFSAERPEGSISTLTIQRTEQRDSAMYRCASSLWTGAEGTEAFFGQGTRLTVV.

The rearrangement uses TRBV4-1 and TRBJ2-3, with D unresolved. CDR3 length equals 14 residues. CDR1 is MGHRA and CDR2 is YSYEKL in the germline V gene. The V and J ends lost 2 bases and 2 bases respectively, with 8 bases between them. CDR3 sequence reads: CASSQPGYTDTQYF. In nucleotides, the CDR3 is TGCGCCAGCAGCCAACCCGGCTACACAGATACGCAGTATTTT.

V gene TRBV12-3 or TRBV12-4 combines with J gene TRBJ2-7; 11 nucleotides line up with TRBD1. The CDR3 totals 15 residues. V shed 5 bases, J shed 3 bases, and the junction held 6 bases outside the gene matches. The CDR3 is CASSAGTGGDYEQYV. The DNA for the CDR3 is TGTGCCAGCAGTGCCGGGACAGGGGGGGACTACGAGCAGTACGTC.